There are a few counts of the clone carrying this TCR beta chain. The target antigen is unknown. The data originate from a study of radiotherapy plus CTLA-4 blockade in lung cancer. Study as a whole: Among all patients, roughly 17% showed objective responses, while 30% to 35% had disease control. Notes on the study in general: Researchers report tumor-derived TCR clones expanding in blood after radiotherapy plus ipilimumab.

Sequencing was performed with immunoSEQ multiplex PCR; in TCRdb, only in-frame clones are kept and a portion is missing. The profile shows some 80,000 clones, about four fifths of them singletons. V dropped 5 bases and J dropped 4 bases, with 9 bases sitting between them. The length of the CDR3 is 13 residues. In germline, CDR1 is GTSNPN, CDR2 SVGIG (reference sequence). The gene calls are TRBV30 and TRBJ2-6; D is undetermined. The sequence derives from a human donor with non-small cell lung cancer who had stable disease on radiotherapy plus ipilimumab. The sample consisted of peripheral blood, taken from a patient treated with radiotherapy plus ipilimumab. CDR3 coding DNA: TGTGCCTGGGGCCGACCGGGGGCCAACGTCCTGACTTTC. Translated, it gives CAWGRPGANVLTF. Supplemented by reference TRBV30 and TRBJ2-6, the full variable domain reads SQTIHQWPATLVQPVGSPLSLECTVEGTSNPNLYWYRQAAGRGLQLLFYSVGIGQISSEVPQNLSASRPQDRQFILSSKKLLLSDSGFYLCAWGRPGANVLTFGAGSRLTVL.